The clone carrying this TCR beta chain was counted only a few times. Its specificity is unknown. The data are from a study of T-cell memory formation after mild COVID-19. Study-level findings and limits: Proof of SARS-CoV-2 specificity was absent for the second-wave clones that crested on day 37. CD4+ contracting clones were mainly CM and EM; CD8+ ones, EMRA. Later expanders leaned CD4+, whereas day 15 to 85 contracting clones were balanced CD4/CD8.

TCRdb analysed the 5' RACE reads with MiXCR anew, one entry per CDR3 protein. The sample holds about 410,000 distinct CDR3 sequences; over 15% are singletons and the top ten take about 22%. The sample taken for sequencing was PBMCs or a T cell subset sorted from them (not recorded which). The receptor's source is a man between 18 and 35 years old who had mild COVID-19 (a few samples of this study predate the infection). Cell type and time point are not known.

As DNA, the CDR3 is TGTGCCAGCAGCATCGGCTATGGCTACACCTTC. It is translated as CASSIGYGYTF. The gene calls are TRBV5-6 and TRBJ1-2; D unresolved. The germline gives CDR1 SGHDT, CDR2 YYEEEE. This CDR3 is built from 11 residues. Trimming pared 4 bases from V and 4 bases from J, leaving 5 bases between.